This T cell receptor (beta chain) was recovered during a study of blood T cell repertoires in COVID-19. Overall study: In each case, the material was cDNA or gDNA derived from T cells, B-cell-depleted T cells, or PBMCs.

One Seattle source followed patients from active infection through their disease course. The data were produced by immunoSEQ multiplex PCR, yet TCRdb's version contains in-frame clones alone and is incomplete. This table has 300,000 to 350,000 clones, approximately 92% appearing once. The CDR3 covers 14 residues. Germline CDR1 reads SGHRS; CDR2 reads YFSETQ. Trimming at V came to 6 bases and at J to 5 bases, leaving 7 bases not matched to a gene. Material: peripheral blood. This TCR came from a woman in her 30s with COVID-19, enrolled during active disease. The rearrangement uses TRBV5-1 and TRBJ2-7; TRBD1 aligns across 11 bases. The CDR3 DNA is TGCGCCAGCAACCCCGGGACAGGGGGGAACGAGCAGTACTTC. Residues: CASNPGTGGNEQYF.